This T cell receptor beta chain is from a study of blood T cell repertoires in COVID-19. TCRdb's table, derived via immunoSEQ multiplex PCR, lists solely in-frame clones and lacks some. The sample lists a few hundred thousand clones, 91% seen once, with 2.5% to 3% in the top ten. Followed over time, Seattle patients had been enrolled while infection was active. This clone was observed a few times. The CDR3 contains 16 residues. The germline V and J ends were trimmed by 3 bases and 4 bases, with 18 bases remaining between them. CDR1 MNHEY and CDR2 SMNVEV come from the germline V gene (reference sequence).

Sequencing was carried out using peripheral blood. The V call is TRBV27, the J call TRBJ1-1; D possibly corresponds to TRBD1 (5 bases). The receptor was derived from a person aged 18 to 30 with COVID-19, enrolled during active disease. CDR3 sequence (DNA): TGTGCCAGCAGTTTGGTTTATGGGGCGCCGGGCACTGAAGCTTTCTTT. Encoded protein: CASSLVYGAPGTEAFF.